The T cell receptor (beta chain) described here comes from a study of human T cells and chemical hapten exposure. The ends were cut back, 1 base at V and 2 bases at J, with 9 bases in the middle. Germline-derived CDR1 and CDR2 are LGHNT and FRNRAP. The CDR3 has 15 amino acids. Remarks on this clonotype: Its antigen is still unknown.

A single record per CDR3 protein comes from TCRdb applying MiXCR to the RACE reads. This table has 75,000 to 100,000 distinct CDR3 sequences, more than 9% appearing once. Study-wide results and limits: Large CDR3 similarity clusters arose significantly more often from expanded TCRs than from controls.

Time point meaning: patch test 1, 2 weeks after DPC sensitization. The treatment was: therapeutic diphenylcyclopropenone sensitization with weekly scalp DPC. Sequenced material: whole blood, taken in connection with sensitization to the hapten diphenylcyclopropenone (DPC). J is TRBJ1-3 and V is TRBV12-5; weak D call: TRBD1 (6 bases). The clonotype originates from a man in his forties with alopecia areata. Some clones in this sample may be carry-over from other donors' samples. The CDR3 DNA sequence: TGTGCTAGTGGTTTGGAACAGGGAACTGGAAACACCATATATTTT. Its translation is CASGLEQGTGNTIYF.